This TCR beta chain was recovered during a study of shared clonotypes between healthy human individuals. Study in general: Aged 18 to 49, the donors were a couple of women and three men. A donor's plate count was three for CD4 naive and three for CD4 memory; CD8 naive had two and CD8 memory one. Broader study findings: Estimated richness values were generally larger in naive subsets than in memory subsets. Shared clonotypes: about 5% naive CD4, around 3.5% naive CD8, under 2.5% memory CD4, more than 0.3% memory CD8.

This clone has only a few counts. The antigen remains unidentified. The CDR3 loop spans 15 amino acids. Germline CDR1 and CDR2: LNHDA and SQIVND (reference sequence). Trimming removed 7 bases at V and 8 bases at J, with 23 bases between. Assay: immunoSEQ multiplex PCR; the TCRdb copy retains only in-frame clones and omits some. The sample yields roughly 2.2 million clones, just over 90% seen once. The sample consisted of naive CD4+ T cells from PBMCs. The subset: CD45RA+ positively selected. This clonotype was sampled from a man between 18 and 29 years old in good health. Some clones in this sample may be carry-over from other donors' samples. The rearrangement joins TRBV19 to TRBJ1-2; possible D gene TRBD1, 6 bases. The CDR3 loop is CASTAVSRGSGGYTF. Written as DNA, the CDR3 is TGTGCCAGTACCGCCGTTAGCAGGGGATCTGGAGGCTACACCTTC.